These T cell receptor beta chains were read from a single sample in a study of OX40 agonist ivuxolimab in advanced cancers. Clones were read by immunoSEQ multiplex PCR, and TCRdb kept only the in-frame ones, dropping some. Here the sample spans 42,000 or so clones, 82% being singletons. The input for sequencing was CD4+ or CD8+ T cells sorted from blood, taken in a trial of the OX40 agonist ivuxolimab. Receptors were obtained from an adult with an advanced solid tumor such as melanoma, head and neck, liver or kidney cancer. The CDR3 runs from the conserved cysteine through the conserved F or W. D genes are given only for firm matches. Not all rows give a size; the values are once, few, many and, for expanded clones, a class.

j_gene,v_gene,abundance,d_gene,CDR3aa,CDR3nt
TRBJ2-7,TRBV27,NA,NA,CASRTGSYEQYF,TGTGCCAGCAGGACAGGTTCCTACGAGCAGTACTTC
TRBJ2-6,TRBV12-5,NA,NA,CASGLVGSLGANVLTF,TGTGCTAGTGGTTTGGTCGGCAGCCTTGGGGCCAACGTCCTGACTTTC
TRBJ1-2,TRBV9,NA,NA,CASSVADNYGYTF,TGTGCCAGCAGCGTAGCGGACAACTATGGCTACACCTTC
TRBJ2-6,TRBV4-3,few,TRBD1,CASSPQGNAGANVLTF,TGCGCCAGCAGCCCACAGGGGAATGCTGGGGCCAACGTCCTGACTTTC
TRBJ2-7,TRBV11-2,few,TRBD1,CASSSLGGQGTYEQYF,TGTGCCAGCAGCTCTCTTGGGGGACAGGGGACCTACGAGCAGTACTTC
TRBJ2-7,TRBV28,NA,NA,CASSGTLAYHVDEQYF,TGTGCCAGCTCCGGGACCCTAGCGTATCATGTGGACGAGCAGTACTTC
TRBJ1-3,TRBV7-2,NA,NA,CASSSTGTATGSTIYF,TGTGCCAGCAGCTCGACCGGGACCGCAACCGGGTCCACCATATATTTT
TRBJ2-7,TRBV18,NA,TRBD2,CASAPGLAASYEQYF,TGTGCCAGCGCCCCCGGACTAGCGGCCTCCTACGAGCAGTACTTC
TRBJ1-6,TRBV7-9,NA,NA,CASSPSGGEFSPLHF,TGTGCCAGCAGCCCCTCGGGGGGGGAGTTTTCACCCCTCCACTTT
TRBJ2-7,TRBV5-5,NA,NA,CASSFNRDYEQYF,TGTGCCAGCAGCTTTAACAGGGACTACGAGCAGTACTTC
TRBJ2-2,TRBV7-9,few,NA,CASSLEGKTGELFF,TGTGCCAGCAGCTTAGAGGGCAAGACCGGGGAGCTGTTTTTT
TRBJ1-3,TRBV5-1,NA,NA,CASSLAGASSGNTIYF,TGCGCCAGCAGCTTGGCCGGTGCTAGCTCTGGAAACACCATATATTTT
TRBJ2-1,TRBV27,NA,TRBD2,CASSDWTSANNEQFF,TGTGCCAGCAGCGATTGGACTAGCGCCAACAATGAGCAGTTCTTC
TRBJ2-3,TRBV11-3,NA,TRBD2,CASSLEGGRPDTQYF,TGTGCCAGCAGCCTAGAGGGAGGGCGCCCAGATACGCAGTATTTT
TRBJ2-7,TRBV5-4,NA,NA,CASSLVGAGTQDEQYF,TGTGCCAGCAGCTTGGTCGGAGCCGGGACTCAGGACGAGCAGTACTTC
TRBJ1-1,TRBV27,few,NA,CASSMFPNTEAFF,TGTGCCAGCAGTATGTTTCCGAACACTGAAGCTTTCTTT
TRBJ1-6,TRBV9,NA,TRBD1,CASSSSGTGFPLPLGSPLHF,TGTGCCAGCAGCTCTTCCGGGACAGGATTCCCGCTGCCTTTAGGCTCACCCCTCCACTTT
TRBJ1-2,TRBV27,NA,NA,CASRPGGDYGYTF,TGTGCCAGTCGTCCTGGGGGCGACTATGGCTACACCTTC
TRBJ1-1,TRBV4-1,NA,NA,CASSGRVSADTEAFF,TGCGCCAGCAGCGGGCGGGTCTCGGCGGACACTGAAGCTTTCTTT
TRBJ1-6,TRBV9,once,NA,CASSVGGGWDSPLHF,TGTGCCAGCAGCGTCGGGGGGGGCTGGGATTCACCCCTCCACTTT
TRBJ1-4,TRBV2,NA,NA,CASIYRVTAEKLFF,TGTGCCAGCATATATCGCGTGACGGCTGAAAAACTGTTTTTT
TRBJ2-2,TRBV7-9,NA,TRBD1,CASSFTGQGRTAGELFF,TGTGCCAGCAGCTTCACGGGACAGGGCAGGACGGCCGGGGAGCTGTTTTTT
TRBJ2-7,TRBV27,few,NA,CASSLLGQSGTYEQYF,TGTGCCAGCAGTTTACTCGGACAGTCCGGCACCTACGAGCAGTACTTC
TRBJ1-1,TRBV11-2,NA,TRBD1,CASSAGTGRTEAFF,TGTGCCAGCAGCGCGGGGACAGGGAGGACTGAAGCTTTCTTT
TRBJ2-7,TRBV19,NA,NA,CASMGGLDSYEQYF,TGTGCCAGTATGGGCGGGTTGGATTCCTACGAGCAGTACTTC
TRBJ2-4,TRBV19,NA,TRBD2,CASSLESGGLKRAKNIQYF,TGTGCCAGTAGCTTGGAAAGCGGGGGTTTAAAGCGAGCCAAAAACATTCAGTACTTC
TRBJ2-7,TRBV30,NA,TRBD2,CAWSGGTSGREQYF,TGTGCCTGGAGTGGAGGGACTAGCGGGAGAGAGCAGTACTTC
TRBJ1-3,TRBV9,NA,NA,CASSVGDTSGNTIYF,TGTGCCAGCAGCGTAGGAGACACCTCTGGAAACACCATATATTTT
TRBJ1-5,TRBV4-1,NA,NA,CASSLRDGQPQHF,TGCGCCAGCAGCCTCAGGGACGGTCAGCCCCAGCATTTT
TRBJ1-2,TRBV28,NA,NA,CASIQSGNYGYTF,TGTGCCAGCATCCAATCAGGGAACTATGGCTACACCTTC
TRBJ2-1,TRBV7-3,once,NA,CASGKTNEQFF,TGTGCCAGCGGTAAGACCAATGAGCAGTTCTTC
TRBJ2-1,TRBV27,NA,TRBD2,CASSLGLAVYNEQFF,TGTGCCAGCAGTTTGGGACTAGCGGTATACAATGAGCAGTTCTTC
TRBJ2-1,TRBV18,NA,TRBD1,CASSQDRGLFYNEQFF,TGTGCCAGCTCCCAGGACAGGGGGCTTTTCTACAATGAGCAGTTCTTC
TRBJ2-2,TRBV4-1,NA,NA,CASSQPVMGELRGNSRELFF,TGCGCCAGCAGCCAACCCGTCATGGGTGAGCTGAGGGGGAACTCGAGGGAGCTGTTTTTT
TRBJ1-1,TRBV7-8,few,NA,CASSLMFLGDRRDTEAFF,TGTGCCAGCAGCTTAATGTTCCTAGGGGACCGAAGAGACACTGAAGCTTTCTTT
TRBJ2-2,TRBV6-1,NA,NA,CASNIQNTGELFF,TGTGCCAGCAATATTCAGAACACCGGGGAGCTGTTTTTT
TRBJ1-5,TRBV4-1,few,NA,CASAMRREPGDQPQHF,TGCGCCAGCGCAATGCGGAGGGAACCGGGGGATCAGCCCCAGCATTTT
TRBJ2-1,TRBV2,NA,TRBD2,CASRSGLRYNEQFF,TGTGCCAGCAGGTCGGGACTACGTTACAATGAGCAGTTCTTC
TRBJ2-7,TRBV19,few,NA,CASSPPPGRGEQYF,TGTGCCAGTAGCCCCCCCCCGGGCCGGGGCGAGCAGTACTTC
TRBJ2-3,TRBV11-2,few,NA,CASSRGLFTDTQYF,TGTGCCAGCAGCCGGGGACTCTTTACAGATACGCAGTATTTT
TRBJ1-4,TRBV7-8,NA,NA,CASSFNGFLNEKLFF,TGTGCCAGCAGCTTCAACGGCTTCCTTAATGAAAAACTGTTTTTT
TRBJ1-2,TRBV2,NA,NA,CASSDRGTYGYTF,TGTGCCAGCAGTGACCGGGGAACCTATGGCTACACCTTC
TRBJ1-1,TRBV4-3,NA,TRBD1,CASSQNSGGYTEAFF,TGCGCCAGCAGCCAAAACTCAGGGGGTTACACTGAAGCTTTCTTT
TRBJ2-7,TRBV7-2,NA,TRBD2,CASSLEAGGPIKSYEQYF,TGTGCCAGCAGCTTAGAGGCGGGAGGGCCGATCAAATCCTACGAGCAGTACTTC
TRBJ1-2,TRBV28,NA,TRBD1,CASSQGGALDYGYTF,TGTGCCAGCAGTCAGGGGGGGGCTCTGGACTATGGCTACACCTTC
TRBJ1-3,TRBV7-2,NA,NA,CASSRPQATSGNTIYF,TGTGCCAGCAGCCGACCACAGGCAACCTCTGGAAACACCATATATTTT
TRBJ1-2,TRBV7-2,NA,NA,CASSPDRNYGYTF,TGTGCCAGCAGCCCGGACAGAAACTATGGCTACACCTTC
TRBJ2-2,TRBV7-2,NA,TRBD2,CASSLGLAGFSTGELFF,TGTGCCAGCAGCTTAGGACTAGCGGGCTTTTCTACCGGGGAGCTGTTTTTT
TRBJ2-2,TRBV11-2,once,NA,CASRSGGTGELFF,TGTGCCAGCAGGTCGGGCGGCACCGGGGAGCTGTTTTTT
TRBJ2-7,TRBV5-8,NA,TRBD1,CASSSPGQGYEQYF,TGTGCCAGCAGCTCGCCGGGACAGGGCTACGAGCAGTACTTC
TRBJ1-2,TRBV7-9,few,NA,CASSPKIGARGYTF,TGTGCCAGCAGCCCCAAAATCGGGGCGCGTGGCTACACCTTC
TRBJ2-5,TRBV7-9,large,NA,CASSLRGEEQDGETQYF,TGTGCCAGCAGCTTAAGGGGCGAGGAACAGGATGGAGAGACCCAGTACTTC
TRBJ2-1,TRBV30,NA,TRBD1,CAWSVTGTAQSEQFF,TGTGCCTGGAGTGTTACAGGGACAGCTCAGAGTGAGCAGTTCTTC
TRBJ2-7,TRBV25-1,NA,NA,CASSSATSYEQYF,TGTGCCAGCAGTTCGGCCACATCCTACGAGCAGTACTTC
TRBJ2-7,TRBV27,NA,TRBD1,CASSLSWTGDSEQYF,TGTGCCAGCAGTTTAAGCTGGACAGGGGACTCCGAGCAGTACTTC
TRBJ1-6,TRBV30,NA,NA,CAWTLGAVYNSPLHF,TGTGCCTGGACCCTAGGGGCGGTTTATAATTCACCCCTCCACTTT
TRBJ1-3,TRBV4-2,NA,NA,CASSQDTRNTIYF,TGTGCCAGCAGCCAAGATACTAGAAACACCATATATTTT
TRBJ1-3,TRBV5-6,NA,TRBD1,CASSPGQGGPGTIYF,TGTGCCAGCAGCCCTGGACAGGGTGGGCCCGGCACCATATATTTT